This T cell receptor (beta chain) comes out of a study of OX40 agonist ivuxolimab in advanced cancers. Study context: Ivuxolimab is an agonistic anti-OX40 (CD134) antibody, and patients were treated with it.

General study results and limits: Clonal expansion was seen in CD4+ and CD8+ blood T cells by week 6 at 0.1 to 3.0 mg/kg.

With respect to this clone: Its specificity is unknown.

Patients had blood sampled at baseline and again on cycle 4 day 1 and cycle 7 day 1. Clones were sequenced by immunoSEQ multiplex PCR, and TCRdb holds only the in-frame ones, with some missing. The table shows over 15,000 clones, with about 83% occurring only once. Germline CDR1 SNHLY, CDR2 FYNNEI. There are 17 residues in the CDR3. Trimming took 8 bases from V and 0 from J, leaving 19 bases between them. This chain links TRBV2 with TRBJ2-2, with D tentatively TRBD2 (6 bases). The sample was CD4+ or CD8+ T cells sorted from blood, taken in a trial of the OX40 agonist ivuxolimab. This TCR was recovered from an adult with an advanced solid tumor such as melanoma, head and neck, liver or kidney cancer. CDR3 residues: CASRSSAPDANTGELFF. The CDR3 DNA is TGTGCCAGCCGGTCTAGCGCACCCGACGCGAACACCGGGGAGCTGTTTTTT.